This T cell receptor (beta chain) was sequenced during a study of blood T cell repertoires in COVID-19. Germline lookup yields CDR1 SGHRS and CDR2 YFSETQ. J was trimmed by 4 bases and V by 0 bases; bases with no gene match: 5. This CDR3 comprises 15 residues. Per the original methods: Amplification from reference gene primers served as the basis for estimated nucleated cell counts. The method was immunoSEQ multiplex PCR; TCRdb's version includes in-frame clones alone and lacks a portion of them. V and J calls and clone size are those listed in that table; D and trimming were worked out from the DNA. The sample holds roughly 250,000 clones, approximately 86% seen once. This clone was counted only a few times.

The clonotype originates from a woman of 80 years or more with active or convalescent COVID-19. The rearrangement uses TRBV5-1 and TRBJ2-7; TRBD2 matches at 9 bases. Sequenced sample: peripheral blood. The CDR3 sequence is CASSLALAGRYEQYF. CDR3 nucleotide sequence: TGCGCCAGCAGCTTGGCGCTAGCGGGAAGATACGAGCAGTACTTC.